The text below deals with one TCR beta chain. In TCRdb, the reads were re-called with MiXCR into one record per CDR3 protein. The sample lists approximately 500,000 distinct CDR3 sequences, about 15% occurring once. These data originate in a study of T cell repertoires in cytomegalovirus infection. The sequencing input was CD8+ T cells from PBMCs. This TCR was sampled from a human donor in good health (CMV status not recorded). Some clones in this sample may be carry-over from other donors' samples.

CDR3 protein: CASRPGAYNEQFF. In DNA, the CDR3 is TGCGCCAGCAGACCCGGGGCCTACAATGAGCAGTTCTTC. The V gene is TRBV5-1, the J gene TRBJ2-1, with a possible D match to TRBD2 (5 bases). Trimming removed 5 bases at V and 2 bases at J, with 8 bases between. Germline CDR1 reads SGHRS; CDR2 reads YFSETQ. The CDR3 loop spans 13 amino acids.